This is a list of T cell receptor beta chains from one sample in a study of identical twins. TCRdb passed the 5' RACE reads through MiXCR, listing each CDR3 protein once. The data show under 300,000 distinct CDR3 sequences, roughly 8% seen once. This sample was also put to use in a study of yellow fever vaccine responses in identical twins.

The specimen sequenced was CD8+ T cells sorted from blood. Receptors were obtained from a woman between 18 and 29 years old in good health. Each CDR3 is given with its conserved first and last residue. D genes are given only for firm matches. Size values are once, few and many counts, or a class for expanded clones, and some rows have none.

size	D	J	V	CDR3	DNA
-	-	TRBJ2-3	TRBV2	CASSEGYGLDTQYF	TGTGCCAGCAGTGAGGGGTACGGATTAGATACGCAGTATTTT
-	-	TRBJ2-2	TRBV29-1	CSVGWVNTGELFF	TGCAGCGTTGGGTGGGTAAACACCGGGGAGCTGTTTTTT
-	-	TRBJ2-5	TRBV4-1	CASSQAPPGSLNQETQYF	TGCGCCAGCAGCCAAGCCCCCCCAGGATCCCTTAATCAAGAGACCCAGTACTTC
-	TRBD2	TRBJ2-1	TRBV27	CASSVPTSGGVNEQFF	TGTGCCAGCAGTGTACCGACTAGCGGGGGGGTCAATGAGCAGTTCTTC
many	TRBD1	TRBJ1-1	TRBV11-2	CASSFRTGHTEAFF	TGTGCCAGCAGCTTTCGGACAGGACACACTGAAGCTTTCTTT
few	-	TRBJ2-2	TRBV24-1	CAIREDTGELFF	TGTGCCATCAGGGAGGACACCGGGGAGCTGTTTTTT
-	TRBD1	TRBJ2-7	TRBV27	CASSIGTGVHQQYF	TGTGCCAGCAGTATCGGGACAGGGGTCCACCAGCAGTACTTC
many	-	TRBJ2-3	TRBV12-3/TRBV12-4	CASSFDGADTQYF	TGTGCCAGCAGTTTCGACGGGGCAGATACGCAGTATTTT
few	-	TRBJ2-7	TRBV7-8	CASSPHVVPTYEQYF	TGTGCCAGCAGCCCACACGTAGTTCCTACCTACGAGCAGTACTTC
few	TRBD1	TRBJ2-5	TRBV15	CATSGRGQETQYF	TGTGCCACCAGTGGCAGGGGGCAAGAGACCCAGTACTTC
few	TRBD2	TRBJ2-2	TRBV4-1	CASSPGLAGEDFGELFF	TGCGCCAGCAGCCCCGGACTAGCGGGAGAGGATTTCGGGGAGCTGTTTTTT
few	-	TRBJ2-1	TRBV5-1	CASSSPQAGAVSYNEQFF	TGCGCCAGCAGCTCACCCCAGGCGGGGGCGGTCTCCTACAATGAGCAGTTCTTC
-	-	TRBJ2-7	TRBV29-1	CSVESRATHEQYF	TGCAGCGTTGAAAGTCGCGCTACCCACGAGCAGTACTTC